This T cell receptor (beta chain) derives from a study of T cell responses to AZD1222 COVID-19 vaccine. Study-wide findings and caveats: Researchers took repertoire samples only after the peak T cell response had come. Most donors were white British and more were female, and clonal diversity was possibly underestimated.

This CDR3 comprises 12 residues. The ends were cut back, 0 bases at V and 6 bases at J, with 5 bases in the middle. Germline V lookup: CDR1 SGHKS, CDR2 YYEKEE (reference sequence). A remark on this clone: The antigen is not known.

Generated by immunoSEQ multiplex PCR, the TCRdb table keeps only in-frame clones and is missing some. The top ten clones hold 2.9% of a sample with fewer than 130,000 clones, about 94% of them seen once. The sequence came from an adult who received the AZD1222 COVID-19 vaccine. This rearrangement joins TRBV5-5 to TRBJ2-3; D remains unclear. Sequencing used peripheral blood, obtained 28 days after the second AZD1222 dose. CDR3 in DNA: TGTGCCAGCAGCTTGGAGGCGGATACGCAGTATTTT. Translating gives CASSLEADTQYF.